This T cell receptor beta chain appears in the sequencing data of a study of cytotoxic CD8 clonotypes in ibrutinib-treated CLL. Findings of the study overall: Higher circulating CD8+ T-cell counts strongly accompanied higher baseline clonality, above age-matched healthy donors.

This clone was seen a few times. Its antigen is not identified. Produced via immunoSEQ multiplex PCR; TCRdb's table is partial and in-frame only. The data contain some 160,000 clones, approximately 80% of them singletons. CDR1 is SNHLY, CDR2 FYNNEI, per germline. The CDR3 totals 15 residues. The trim removed 6 bases at V and 10 bases at J, leaving 16 bases unmatched. The TCR comes from a human donor with chronic lymphocytic leukemia. The chain employs TRBV2 and TRBJ2-7; 9 bases map to TRBD2. The sample consisted of PBMCs, taken after 12 months of ibrutinib treatment. The CDR3 nucleotides read TGTGCCAGCAGAGATAGCGGGAGCGTCCGAACGAGCCAGTACTTC. Its translation: CASRDSGSVRTSQYF.